The TCR beta chain described here comes from a study of TIL therapy for anti-PD-1-resistant metastatic lung cancer. For the study at large: Most patients had lung adenocarcinoma. Tumors carried a median about 1.4 non-synonymous mutations per megabase.

Looked up from germline, CDR1 is SGHVS and CDR2 is FQNEAQ. This CDR3 contains 15 residues. The V end was cut by 7 bases, the J end by 1 base, with 16 bases between. This clone showed up just a few times. The libraries were made with immunoSEQ v3. The repertoire was sequenced with immunoSEQ multiplex PCR; TCRdb's copy has only in-frame clones and lacks some. The sample contains 55,000 to 65,000 clones, 73% of which appear only once. This sample's time point: pre-treatment sample, taken before nivolumab and TIL therapy. Patients were adults with stage 4 NSCLC. This chain joins TRBV7-8 and TRBJ1-1; perhaps TRBD1 as D (5 bases). Sequences were derived from blood, sampled at baseline. The clonotype originates from a person aged 25-85 years with non-small cell lung cancer. This CDR3 reads CASTIGGAANTEAFF. The CDR3 DNA is TGTGCCAGCACCATCGGCGGGGCAGCGAACACTGAAGCTTTCTTT.